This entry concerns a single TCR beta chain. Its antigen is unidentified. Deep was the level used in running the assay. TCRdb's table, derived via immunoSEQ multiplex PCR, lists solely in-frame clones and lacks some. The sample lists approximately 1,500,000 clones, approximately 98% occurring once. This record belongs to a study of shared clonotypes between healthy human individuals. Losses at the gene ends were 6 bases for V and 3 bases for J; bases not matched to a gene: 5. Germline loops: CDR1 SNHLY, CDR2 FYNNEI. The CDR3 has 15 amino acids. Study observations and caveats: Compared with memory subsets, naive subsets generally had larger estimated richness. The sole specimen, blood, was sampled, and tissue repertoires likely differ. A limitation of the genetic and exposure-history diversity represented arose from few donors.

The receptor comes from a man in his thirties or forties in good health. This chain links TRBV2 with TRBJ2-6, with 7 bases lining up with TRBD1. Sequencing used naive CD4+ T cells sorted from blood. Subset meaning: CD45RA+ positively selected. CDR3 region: CASRGQRGGANVLTF. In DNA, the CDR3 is TGTGCCAGCAGGGGACAGCGCGGTGGGGCCAACGTCCTGACTTTC.